A single sample gave rise to the 23 T cell receptor beta chains below, sequenced in a study of blood T cell repertoires in COVID-19. Sequencing used immunoSEQ multiplex PCR; TCRdb keeps in-frame clones, though not all of them. The sample contains around 70,000 clones, more than 90% of which appear only once. What was sequenced was peripheral blood. The receptors were gathered from a man in his fifties or sixties with acute or convalescent COVID-19.

The chain combines TRBV28 with TRBJ1-1; D not certain. The V and J ends lost 3 bases and 9 bases respectively, with 20 bases between them. The CDR3 covers 15 residues. CDR1 is MDHEN, CDR2 SYDVKM, per germline. CDR3 sequence (DNA): TGTGCCAGCAGTTTGGGGAGCGGAATACGACCCCAAGCTTTCTTT. Protein sequence: CASSLGSGIRPQAFF.

V usage is TRBV9 and J usage is TRBJ2-1, with 9 bases lining up with TRBD2. Losses at the gene ends were 0 bases for V and 4 bases for J; bases not matched to a gene: 2. The V gene's germline CDR1 is SGDLS and CDR2 YYNGEE. The CDR3 runs to 15 residues. CDR3 coding DNA: TGTGCCAGCAGCGTAGGACTAGCGGTATACAATGAGCAGTTCTTC. This encodes CASSVGLAVYNEQFF.

This sequence joins TRBV7-8 and TRBJ2-1; the match to TRBD2 covers 8 bases. The CDR3 runs to 16 residues. The J segment lost 2 bases and the V segment lost 5 bases, leaving 8 bases of the junction unmatched. CDR1 SGHVS and CDR2 FQNEAQ come from the germline V gene. This CDR3 is CASSIGISGTYNEQFF. In DNA form, the CDR3 reads TGTGCCAGCAGCATAGGAATTAGCGGGACCTACAATGAGCAGTTCTTC.

The chain carries TRBV9 and TRBJ2-5; D gene unclear. The CDR3 is 10 residues long. Trimming took 7 bases from V and 5 from J, leaving 6 bases between them. Germline values: CDR1 SGDLS, CDR2 YYNGEE. The CDR3 DNA is TGTGCCAGCGGCTTGGAGACCCAGTACTTC. It encodes CASGLETQYF.

The CDR3 spells CASSSNTAGELFF. The CDR3 nucleotides read TGTGCCAGCAGCTCAAATACAGCCGGGGAGCTGTTTTTT. The chain couples TRBV7-6 to TRBJ2-2; D gene unclear. The CDR3 runs 13 residues. Between the trimmed V and J ends, which lost 4 bases and 6 bases, there was a span of 9 bases. From germline, CDR1 is SGHVS and CDR2 FNYEAQ.

The V gene is TRBV4-1, the J gene TRBJ2-7, with 7 bases aligning to TRBD2. Germline V gene lookup returns CDR1 MGHRA and CDR2 YSYEKL. With 9 bases clipped from V and 4 bases from J, the junction kept 6 bases outside the gene matches. This CDR3 has 12 residues. The CDR3, as DNA: TGCGCCAGGGGGGGAGGGAGGTACGAGCAGTACGTC. Amino acids: CARGGGRYEQYV.

V and J are TRBV16 and TRBJ1-5; 9 bases map to TRBD1. Germline assignment: CDR1 KGHSY and CDR2 FQNENV. After removal of 3 bases from V and 7 bases from J, the junction contained 7 bases not matched to a gene. This CDR3 is built from 15 residues. The CDR3 nucleotides read TGTGCCAGCAGCCACCTCGGGACAGGGCAGCAGCCCCAGCATTTT. This gives the protein CASSHLGTGQQPQHF.

The V and J genes are TRBV28 and TRBJ2-5, with a possible D match to TRBD1 (5 bases). With 5 bases removed from V and 6 bases from J, the gap between germline ends came to 16 bases. This CDR3 is built from 14 residues. Germline CDR1 is MDHEN and CDR2 is SYDVKM. For the CDR3, the DNA is TGTGCCAGCAGTACAGGACGAGGTCGTCAGACCCAGTACTTC. Translating it yields CASSTGRGRQTQYF.

V and J are TRBV28 and TRBJ1-4, with 9 bases aligning to TRBD1. The germline gives CDR1 MDHEN, CDR2 SYDVKM. After removal of 9 bases from V and 8 bases from J, the junction contained 10 bases not matched to a gene. The length of the CDR3 is 14 residues. The CDR3 DNA follows: TGTGCCAGTTTACTACAGGGGGCAGGGGAAAAACTGTTTTTT. This translates into CASLLQGAGEKLFF. The entire variable domain, with the rest obtained from reference TRBV28 and TRBJ1-4, is as follows: DVKVTQSSRYLVKRTGEKVFLECVQDMDHENMFWYRQDPGLGLRLIYFSYDVKMKEKGDIPEGYSVSREKKERFSLILESASTNQTSMYLCASLLQGAGEKLFFGSGTQLSVL.

V gene TRBV3-1 (or the pseudogene TRBV3-2) combines with J gene TRBJ2-5; D gene unclear. The CDR3 is made up of 13 amino acids. V lost 1 base, J lost 2 bases, and 5 bases lay in between. CDR1 is LGHDT, CDR2 YNNKEL, per germline (reference sequence). Here the CDR3 reads CASSQGLQETQYF. CDR3 in DNA: TGTGCCAGCAGCCAAGGACTTCAAGAGACCCAGTACTTC.

The table lists this clone with a few counts. The V call is TRBV28, the J call TRBJ1-5; 7 nucleotides agree with TRBD1. CDR1 is MDHEN and CDR2 is SYDVKM in the germline V gene. The CDR3 totals 14 residues. The J segment lost 6 bases and the V segment lost 2 bases, leaving 4 bases of the junction unmatched. CDR3: CASSLPDRVQPQHF. DNA of the CDR3: TGTGCCAGCAGTTTACCTGACAGGGTTCAGCCCCAGCATTTT.

V usage is TRBV11-2 and J usage is TRBJ2-2, with a possible D match to TRBD2 (6 bases). V was trimmed by 5 bases and J by 4 bases, leaving 17 bases between them. This CDR3 contains 16 residues. Germline CDR1 reads SGHAT; CDR2 reads FQNNGV. The CDR3 DNA reads as TGTGCCAGCAGCCGCGGAGGAGGGCCTATCACCGGGGAGCTGTTTTTT. Protein: CASSRGGGPITGELFF.

Concerning this clone itself: One end of the junction is discordant with germline, which a read error may explain. The rearrangement links TRBV30 to TRBJ1-2; tentative D call: TRBD1 (6 bases). This CDR3 spans 14 amino acids. Germline-derived CDR1 and CDR2 are GTSNPN and SVGIG (reference sequence). The CDR3 DNA reads as TGTGCTTGGAGGCCAGGGGTACTAAACTATGGCTACACCTTC. This sequence encodes CAWRPGVLNYGYTF.

This chain links TRBV9 with TRBJ2-4; 9 nucleotides match TRBD1. The CDR3 contains 18 residues. V was pared by 3 bases and J by 6 bases, with 16 bases of the junction left unmatched. Germline V gene lookup returns CDR1 SGDLS and CDR2 YYNGEE. CDR3 DNA: TGTGCCAGCAGCGCCCAACAGGGGGCGGCGGGAGATGGAAACATTCAGTACTTC. Its translation is CASSAQQGAAGDGNIQYF.

This clone was counted a few times. The chain links TRBV28 to TRBJ1-5; D is perhaps TRBD1 (5 bases). V was cut by 11 bases and J by 4 bases, with 12 bases left in between. From germline, CDR1 is MDHEN and CDR2 SYDVKM. The CDR3 extends over 12 amino acids. CDR3 sequence (DNA): TGTGCCTCCTGCAGGGTAAATCAGCCCCAGCATTTT. Translated: CASCRVNQPQHF.

The chain recombines TRBV7-9 with TRBJ2-1; 12 bases line up with TRBD2. The V gene end was trimmed by 5 bases and the J gene end by 5 bases; junction bases not matched to a gene: 4. CDR3 length equals 15 residues. Looked up from germline, CDR1 is SEHNR and CDR2 is FQNEAQ (reference sequence). The CDR3 region is CASSLRLAGDNEQFF. Here the CDR3 DNA reads TGTGCCAGCAGCCTTAGACTAGCGGGGGACAATGAGCAGTTCTTC.

V and J are TRBV9 and TRBJ1-4; no definite D call. V was cut by 4 bases and J by 0 bases, with 4 bases left in between. Germline CDR1 is SGDLS and CDR2 is YYNGEE. The CDR3 runs to 13 residues. In DNA form, the CDR3 reads TGTGCCAGCAGCCCCTCAACTAATGAAAAACTGTTTTTT. Translated, it gives CASSPSTNEKLFF.

The DNA of the CDR3 is TGTGCCAGTAGTGCCACCGGGACAGGGGATGTAGATGGCTACACCTTC. As protein: CASSATGTGDVDGYTF. The genes are TRBV19 and TRBJ1-2; 10 nucleotides line up with TRBD1. Germline CDR1 is LNHDA and CDR2 is SQIVND (reference sequence). V shed 5 bases, J shed 6 bases, and the junction held 12 bases outside the gene matches. CDR3 length: 16 amino acids.

The rearrangement links TRBV7-3 to TRBJ1-2, with TRBD1 matching over 7 bases. The CDR3 totals 14 residues. Trimming cost V 3 bases and J 1 base; bases outside gene matches: 2. The germline V gene has CDR1 SGHTA and CDR2 FQGTGA. The CDR3 spells CASSLTGSNYGYTF. The CDR3 bases are TGTGCCAGCAGCTTGACAGGGAGTAACTATGGCTACACCTTC.

This clone was seen only a few times. CDR3 in DNA: TGTGCCAGCAGCCCCGGCGGGGGCGGCGGAACTAATGAAAAACTGTTTTTT. This encodes CASSPGGGGGTNEKLFF. The chain couples TRBV7-9 to TRBJ1-4; possibly TRBD1 for D (6 bases). CDR3 length: 17 residues. V lost 5 bases and J 1 base, leaving 17 bases between the germline ends. Germline-derived CDR1 and CDR2 are SEHNR and FQNEAQ (reference sequence).

The rearrangement joins TRBV5-8 to TRBJ2-7, with D maybe TRBD2 (6 bases). Germline V gene sequence: CDR1 SGHTS, CDR2 YDEGEE. This CDR3 spans 15 amino acids. Trimming shortened V by 6 bases and J by 3 bases, and 19 bases separated the two germline ends. This CDR3 is CASTRFGMGGYEQYV. CDR3 bases: TGTGCCAGCACCCGTTTCGGGATGGGGGGCTACGAGCAGTACGTC.

This chain joins TRBV11-2 and TRBJ2-2, with D perhaps matching TRBD1 (7 bases). V was trimmed by 1 base and J by 7 bases, leaving 16 bases between them. CDR1 is SGHAT, CDR2 FQNNGV, per germline. CDR3 length equals 16 residues. The CDR3 DNA is TGTGCCAGCAGCTTAGGGAGGGGGACAGAGAACGGGGAGCTGTTTTTT. This encodes CASSLGRGTENGELFF.

This clone was counted only a few times. This rearrangement joins TRBV10-3 to TRBJ2-6, with 10 bases that match TRBD1. Germline-derived CDR1 and CDR2 are ENHRY and SYGVKD. CDR3 size: 17 residues. Trimming at V came to 8 bases and at J to 2 bases, leaving 9 bases not matched to a gene. The CDR3 is CAIAPLGTGAGANVLTF. The CDR3 nucleotides are TGTGCCATCGCCCCTCTAGGGACAGGGGCTGGGGCCAACGTCCTGACTTTC.